This T cell receptor beta chain stems from a study of blood T cell repertoires in COVID-19. The wider study: PBMCs, B-cell-depleted T cells, or T cells were the source of the cDNA or gDNA that made up the material.

The germline CDR1 and CDR2 sequences are MRHNA and SNTAGT. Losses at the gene ends were 2 bases for V and 6 bases for J; bases not matched to a gene: 5. This CDR3 spans 15 amino acids. In the original processing: Estimates of nucleated cell counts were drawn from the amplification of reference gene primers. Profiling relied on immunoSEQ multiplex PCR, and the TCRdb table lists in-frame clones only, not all of them. The V and J calls and clone size come from that table; D and trimming were worked out from the DNA. Among over 350,000 clones listed, roughly 90% were seen once. The sequenced sample consisted of peripheral blood. The gene calls are TRBV6-4 and TRBJ1-2, with 11 positions matching TRBD1. The clonotype originates from a woman aged 30 to 39 with acute or convalescent COVID-19. CDR3 residues: CASSDGTGGEDGYTF. CDR3 in DNA: TGTGCCAGCAGTGACGGGACAGGGGGAGAGGATGGCTACACCTTC.